One and the same sample provided the 14 T cell receptor beta chains below, sequenced in a study of PD-1 blockade in classical Hodgkin lymphoma. The sample's time point: cycle 4 day 1 (C4D1), after 6 weeks of nivolumab. All patients relapsed after autologous stem cell transplantation, and brentuximab vedotin exposure varied. Using immunoSEQ multiplex PCR, the repertoire was profiled, and TCRdb retains in-frame clones only, with some absent. Of 30,000 or so clones in the sample, around 80% were seen once. Sequencing used peripheral blood mononuclear cells (PBMCs), obtained before the fourth cycle of nivolumab. The source is a human donor with classical Hodgkin lymphoma.

In this sample, this clone is medium-sized. This chain uses TRBV5-1 with TRBJ2-1, with 7 bases matching TRBD1. The germline gives CDR1 SGHRS, CDR2 YFSETQ. V gave up 5 bases and J gave up 3 bases; unmatched junction bases: 14. The CDR3 is made up of 17 amino acids. The CDR3 coding sequence is TGCGCCAGCAGTCTCCCGAATCGTAGACAGGGCTACAATGAGCAGTTCTTC. This gives the protein CASSLPNRRQGYNEQFF.

This chain uses TRBV30 with TRBJ2-4; D is possibly TRBD2 (5 bases). Trimming pared 3 bases from V and 4 bases from J, leaving 16 bases between. Germline lookup yields CDR1 GTSNPN and CDR2 SVGIG (reference sequence). The CDR3 is 15 amino acids. DNA for the CDR3: TGTGCCTGGAGGGAGGTGGTCAAAAAGAAAAACATTCAGTACTTC. Translating it yields CAWREVVKKKNIQYF. The full variable domain, in which reference TRBV30 and TRBJ2-4 provide the parts outside the CDR3, is SQTIHQWPATLVQPVGSPLSLECTVEGTSNPNLYWYRQAAGRGLQLLFYSVGIGQISSEVPQNLSASRPQDRQFILSSKKLLLSDSGFYLCAWREVVKKKNIQYFGAGTRLSVL.

The rearrangement links TRBV12-5 to TRBJ2-3, with a weak D call TRBD1 (6 bases). Germline values: CDR1 LGHNT, CDR2 FRNRAP. V gave up 5 bases and J gave up 2 bases, with 11 bases separating them. The CDR3 length is 14 residues. CDR3 residues: CASGQDRYTDTQYF. Written as DNA, the CDR3 is TGTGCTAGTGGTCAAGACAGGTACACAGATACGCAGTATTTT.

The CDR3 spells CASSFGAREPQHF. Written as DNA, the CDR3 is TGTGCCAGCAGCTTTGGGGCTCGAGAGCCCCAGCATTTT. The J gene is TRBJ1-5, the V gene TRBV7-8; D may be TRBD1 (5 bases). Trimming shortened V by 3 bases and J by 8 bases, and 11 bases separated the two germline ends. This CDR3 region has 13 residues. CDR1 and CDR2 (germline): SGHVS, FQNEAQ.

The rearrangement links TRBV7-9 to TRBJ2-7; D is uncertain. V was pared by 1 base and J by 3 bases, with 10 bases between. The CDR3 extends over 14 amino acids. Germline loops: CDR1 SEHNR, CDR2 FQNEAQ (reference sequence). This CDR3 reads CASSLGDIGYEQYF. CDR3 sequence (DNA): TGTGCCAGCAGCTTAGGCGACATTGGCTACGAGCAGTACTTC. The variable domain in full, with the rest retrieved from reference TRBV7-9 and TRBJ2-7, is DTGVSQNPRHKITKRGQNVTFRCDPISEHNRLYWYRQTLGQGPEFLTYFQNEAQLEKSRLLSDRFSAERPKGSFSTLEIQRTEQGDSAMYLCASSLGDIGYEQYFGPGTRLTVT.

V and J are TRBV9 and TRBJ1-2; D is perhaps TRBD1 (5 bases). Per germline, CDR1 SGDLS and CDR2 YYNGEE. The CDR3 extends over 15 amino acids. Deletions cut 0 bases from V and 8 bases from J, with 17 bases between. CDR3 residues: CASSVVGTSVMGYTF. DNA of the CDR3: TGTGCCAGCAGCGTAGTCGGGACCTCGGTTATGGGCTACACCTTC.

The chain uses TRBV5-5 and TRBJ1-1; a weak D match, TRBD1 (6 bases). V shed 4 bases and J shed 6 bases, with 16 bases lying between them. The CDR3 spans 14 residues. CDR1 SGHKS and CDR2 YYEKEE come from the germline V gene (reference sequence). For the CDR3, the DNA is TGTGCCAGCAGCGTTCGGACAGTAGAGGCTGAAGCTTTCTTT. Protein product: CASSVRTVEAEAFF.

The gene calls are TRBV10-3 and TRBJ1-2, with TRBD1 as a possible D gene (5 bases). The CDR3 spans 13 residues. Trimming removed 9 bases from V and 1 base from J, with 12 bases in between. From germline, CDR1 is ENHRY and CDR2 SYGVKD. CDR3 protein: CAIRTLDNYGYTF. The CDR3 nucleotides are TGTGCCATAAGGACACTAGATAACTATGGCTACACCTTC.

The chain joins TRBV28 to TRBJ2-2, with D unclear. Germline CDR1 MDHEN, CDR2 SYDVKM. The V and J ends lost 4 bases and 6 bases respectively, with 15 bases between them. This CDR3 region has 15 residues. The CDR3: CASSSPGDRAGELFF. CDR3 nucleotides: TGTGCCAGCAGTTCTCCGGGTGACCGGGCCGGGGAGCTGTTTTTT.

The chain couples TRBV4-1 to TRBJ2-5; possibly TRBD1 for D (5 bases). There are 14 residues in the CDR3. V gave up 5 bases and J gave up 5 bases, with 15 bases separating them. Germline values: CDR1 MGHRA, CDR2 YSYEKL. The chain's CDR3 is CASSFKWGPETQYF. The CDR3 DNA sequence: TGCGCCAGCAGCTTCAAGTGGGGCCCCGAGACCCAGTACTTC.

This rearrangement joins TRBV7-2 to TRBJ2-1, with 7 nucleotides matching TRBD2. CDR3 length equals 19 residues. V gave up 0 bases and J gave up 6 bases; unmatched junction bases: 17. Germline V lookup: CDR1 SGHTA, CDR2 FQGNSA. The CDR3 DNA is TGTGCCAGCAGCTTAGCGGGCCCTCGGGGGAGCGGGGCTGCCAATGAGCAGTTCTTC. The encoded protein is CASSLAGPRGSGAANEQFF.

For the CDR3, the DNA is TGTGCCAGCAGCCCTAGGGACAGCCAAGAGACCCAGTACTTC. Translation: CASSPRDSQETQYF. The gene calls are TRBV11-3 and TRBJ2-5; 7 positions match TRBD1. Germline lookup yields CDR1 SGHNT and CDR2 YENEEA. V dropped 5 bases and J dropped 1; count of bases not matched to a gene: 4. This CDR3 comprises 14 residues.

A remark on this clone: At the DNA level, this CDR3 is encoded by other sequences in the same sample as well. This sequence joins TRBV4-2 and TRBJ2-5, with D perhaps matching TRBD2 (7 bases). V lost 0 bases and J lost 5, with 13 bases in between. The CDR3 contains 15 residues. Germline V gives CDR1 LGHNA, CDR2 YNFKEQ. For the CDR3, the DNA is TGTGCCAGCAGCCAAGAGGCGGGGGCGGATGAGACCCAGTACTTC. This encodes CASSQEAGADETQYF.

J is TRBJ2-7 and V is TRBV27; the D is unclear. Trimming took 0 bases from V and 3 from J, leaving 3 bases between them. The length of the CDR3 is 12 residues. Germline assignment: CDR1 MNHEY and CDR2 SMNVEV (reference sequence). CDR3 region: CASSLSGYEQYF. As DNA, the CDR3 is TGTGCCAGCAGTTTATCTGGCTACGAGCAGTACTTC.